The clone carrying this TCR beta chain was detected a few times. Per the germline V gene, CDR1 is MGHRA and CDR2 is YSYEKL. Trimming removed 1 base from V and 3 bases from J, with 16 bases in between. The CDR3 is 16 residues long. This specimen comes from a study of cytomegalovirus exposure and HLA in healthy donors. Amplification used 60 Vbeta primers and 13 Jbeta primers. Data came from immunoSEQ multiplex PCR; TCRdb stores just in-frame clones and leaves some out. The table lists roughly 110,000 clones, over 75% of them singletons, with around 2.4% in the top ten. Sequenced material: PBMCs. The chain combines TRBV4-1 with TRBJ2-7, with a tentative D call TRBD1 (5 bases). The origin of this receptor is a man aged 30-40 years in good health and CMV-seronegative. CDR3 nucleotides: TGCGCCAGCAGCCAAGGCAATCAGGGCGGACGCTACGAGCAGTACTTC. Translation: CASSQGNQGGRYEQYF.